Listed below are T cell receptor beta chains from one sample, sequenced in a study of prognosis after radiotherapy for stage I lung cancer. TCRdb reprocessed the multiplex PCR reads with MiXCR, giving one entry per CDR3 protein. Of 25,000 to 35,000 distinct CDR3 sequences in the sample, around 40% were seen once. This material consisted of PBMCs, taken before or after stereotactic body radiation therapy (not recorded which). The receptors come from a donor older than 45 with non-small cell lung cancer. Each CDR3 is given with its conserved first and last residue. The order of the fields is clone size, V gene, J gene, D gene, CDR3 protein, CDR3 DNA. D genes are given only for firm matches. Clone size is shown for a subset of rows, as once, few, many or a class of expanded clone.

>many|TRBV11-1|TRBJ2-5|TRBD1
CASSFTVWTGRGETQYF
TGTGCCAGCAGCTTCACTGTATGGACAGGGCGGGGAGAGACCCAGTACTTC
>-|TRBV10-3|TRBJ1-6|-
CAISESQGWSYNSPLHF
TGTGCCATCAGTGAGTCCCAGGGATGGTCCTATAATTCACCCCTCCACTTT
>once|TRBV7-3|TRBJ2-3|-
CASTPSGGYTDTQYF
TGTGCCAGCACTCCTAGTGGGGGATACACAGATACGCAGTATTTT
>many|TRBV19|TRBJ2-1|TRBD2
CASSTHGTTRREQFF
TGTGCCAGTAGTACCCACGGGACTACCCGCCGGGAGCAGTTCTTC
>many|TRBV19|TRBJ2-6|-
CASSIDQPGANVLTF
TGTGCCAGTAGTATTGATCAGCCTGGGGCCAACGTCCTGACTTTC
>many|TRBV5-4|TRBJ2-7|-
CASSYSSYEQYF
TGTGCCAGCAGCTACAGCTCCTACGAGCAGTACTTC
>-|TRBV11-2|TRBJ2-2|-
CASGRQVDTGELFF
TGTGCCAGCGGCCGACAGGTAGACACCGGGGAGCTTTTTTTT
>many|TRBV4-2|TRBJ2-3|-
CASSQVQGNTDTQYF
TGTGCCAGCAGCCAAGTCCAGGGGAATACAGATACGCAGTATTTT
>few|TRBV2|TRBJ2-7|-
CASIPASGDYEQYF
TGTGCCAGCATACCTGCCTCAGGGGACTACGAGCAGTACTTC
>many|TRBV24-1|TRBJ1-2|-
CATSSGSHGYTF
TGTGCCACCTCTTCAGGGTCCCATGGCTACACCTTC
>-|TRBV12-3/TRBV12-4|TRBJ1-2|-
CASSFRIYGYTF
TGTGCCAGCAGTTTTAGAATCTATGGCTACACCTTC
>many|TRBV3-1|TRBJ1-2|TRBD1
CASSQDLGTGLYGYTF
TGTGCCAGCAGCCAAGATCTTGGGACAGGCCTTTATGGCTACACCTTC
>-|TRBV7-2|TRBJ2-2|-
CASSFGVSNTGDLFF
TGTGCCAGCAGCTTTGGGGTTTCGAACACCGGGGATCTGTTTTTT
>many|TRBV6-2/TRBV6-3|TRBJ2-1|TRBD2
CASSPPLAGTTYNEQFF
TGTGCCAGCAGTCCCCCTTTAGCGGGAACAACCTACAATGAGCAGTTCTTC
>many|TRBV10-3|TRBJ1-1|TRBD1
CAISTGQGMNTEAFF
TGTGCCATCAGTACTGGACAGGGAATGAACACTGAAGCTTTCTTT
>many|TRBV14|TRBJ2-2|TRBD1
CASSPRDRVYTGELFF
TGTGCCAGCAGCCCGAGGGACAGGGTCTACACCGGGGAGCTGTTTTTT
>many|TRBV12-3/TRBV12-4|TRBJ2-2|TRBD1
CASRPGQGSGELFF
TGTGCCAGCAGGCCGGGACAGGGCTCCGGGGAGCTGTTTTTT
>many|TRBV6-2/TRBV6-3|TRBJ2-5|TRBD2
CASSFAGGQETQYF
TGTGCCAGCAGTTTCGCGGGGGGCCAAGAGACCCAGTACTTC
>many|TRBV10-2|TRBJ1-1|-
CASSGSQYTEAFF
TGCGCCAGCAGTGGGTCACAGTACACTGAAGCTTTCTTT
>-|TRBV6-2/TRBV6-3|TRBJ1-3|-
CASSWRDAMGYSGNTIYF
TGTGCCAGCAGTTGGAGGGACGCCATGGGATACTCTGGAAACACCATATATTTT
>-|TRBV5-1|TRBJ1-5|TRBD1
CASSTGQVRQPQHF
TGCGCCAGCTCGACAGGACAGGTTCGTCAGCCCCAGCATTTT
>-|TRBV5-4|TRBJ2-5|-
CASSLGADVQETQYF
TGTGCCAGCAGCTTGGGAGCGGACGTACAAGAGACCCAGTACTTC
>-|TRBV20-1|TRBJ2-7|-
CSSPKGVAWNHEHYF
TGCAGTTCCCCGAAGGGGGTAGCTTGGAACCACGAGCATTACTTC
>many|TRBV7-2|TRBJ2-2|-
CASSFGLYNTGELFF
TGTGCCAGCAGCTTTGGTCTATATAACACCGGGGAGCTGTTTTTT
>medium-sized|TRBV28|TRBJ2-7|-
CASSFRGAGYEQYF
TGTGCCAGCAGTTTCCGGGGGGCGGGCTACGAGCAGTACTTC
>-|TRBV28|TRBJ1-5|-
CDSSSLEGNKPQHF
TGTGACAGCAGTTCATTAGAGGGCAATAAGCCCCAGCATTTT
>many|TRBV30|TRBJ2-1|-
CAWSHIGVLGQFF
TGTGCCTGGAGTCACATCGGCGTTTTAGGGCAGTTCTTC
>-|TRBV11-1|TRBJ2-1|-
CASSLTADPAYNEQFF
TGTGCCAGCAGCTTGACGGCTGACCCTGCCTACAATGAGCAGTTCTTC
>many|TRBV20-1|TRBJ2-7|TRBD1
CSARAKTGETHYEQYF
TGCAGTGCTAGAGCTAAGACAGGGGAGACACACTACGAGCAGTACTTC
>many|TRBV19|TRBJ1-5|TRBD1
CASSRLGQGGNQPQHF
TGTGCCAGTAGTAGGCTAGGACAGGGCGGGAATCAGCCCCAGCATTTT
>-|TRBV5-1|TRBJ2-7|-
CASSSIGKGAGEQYF
TGCGCCAGCAGCTCCATCGGGAAAGGGGCCGGCGAGCAGTACTTC
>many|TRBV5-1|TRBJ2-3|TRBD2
CASARLAGESTDTQYF
TGCGCCAGCGCCCGACTAGCGGGAGAGAGCACAGATACGCAGTATTTT
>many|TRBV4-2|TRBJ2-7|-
CASSQEARSSYEQYF
TGTGCCAGCAGCCAAGAAGCTAGGAGCTCCTACGAGCAGTACTTC
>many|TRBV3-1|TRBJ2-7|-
CASSHSASGEQYF
TGTGCCAGCAGCCACTCCGCCTCGGGGGAGCAGTACTTC
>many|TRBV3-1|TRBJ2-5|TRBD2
CASSLTSGSFQETQYF
TGTGCCAGCAGCCTTACTAGCGGGAGTTTTCAAGAGACCCAGTACTTC
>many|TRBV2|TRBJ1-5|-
CASNEQVNQPQHF
TGTGCCAGCAACGAACAGGTGAATCAGCCCCAGCATTTT
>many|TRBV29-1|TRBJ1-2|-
CSVEFVYGYTF
TGCAGCGTTGAATTTGTTTATGGCTACACCTTC
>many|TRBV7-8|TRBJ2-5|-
CASSLETQYF
TGTGCCAGCAGCTTAGAGACCCAGTACTTC
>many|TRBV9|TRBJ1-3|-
CASSVIPEDSGNTIYF
TGTGCCAGCAGCGTAATTCCAGAGGACTCTGGAAACACCATATATTTT
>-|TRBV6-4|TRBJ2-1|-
CASSLSIGGNNEQFF
TGTGCCAGCAGTCTATCTATCGGGGGCAATAATGAGCAGTTCTTC
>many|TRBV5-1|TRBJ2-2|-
CASSVSGTPNTGELFF
TGCGCCAGCAGCGTTTCCGGGACTCCTAACACCGGGGAGCTGTTTTTT
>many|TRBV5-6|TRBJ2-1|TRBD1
CASSLAGTGVNEQFF
TGTGCCAGCAGCTTGGCGGGGACAGGGGTCAATGAGCAGTTCTTC
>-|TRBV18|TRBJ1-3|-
CASSPPGATGNTIYF
TGTGCCAGCTCACCACCAGGTGCTACGGGAAACACCATATATTTT
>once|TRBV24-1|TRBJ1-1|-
CATSDSGASNTEAFF
TGTGCCACCAGTGATTCAGGGGCTTCGAACACTGAAGCTTTCTTT
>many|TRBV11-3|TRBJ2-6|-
CASSLVGGAGANVLTF
TGTGCCAGCAGCTTAGTGGGGGGCGCTGGGGCCAACGTCCTGACTTTC
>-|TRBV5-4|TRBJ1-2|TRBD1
CASSRYRGTYGYTF
TGTGCCAGCAGCCGGTACAGGGGGACCTATGGCTACACCTTC
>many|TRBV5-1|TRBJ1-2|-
CASRPDGNYGYTF
TGCGCCAGCAGACCCGACGGAAACTATGGCTACACCTTC
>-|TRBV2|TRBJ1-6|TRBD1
CATDRGTSPLHF
TGTGCCACCGACAGGGGGACCTCACCCCTCCACTTT
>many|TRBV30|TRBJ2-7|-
CAWSPGVAYEQYF
TGTGCCTGGAGTCCAGGGGTGGCCTACGAGCAGTACTTC
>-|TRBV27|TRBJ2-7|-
CASSPRANSYEQYF
TGTGCCAGCAGTCCACGGGCAAACTCCTACGAGCAGTACTTC
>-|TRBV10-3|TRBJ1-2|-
CAISDRTVNTLMGYTF
TGTGCCATCTCAGACCGGACAGTGAATACCTTGATGGGCTACACCTTC
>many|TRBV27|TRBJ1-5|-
CASSPRTLDNQPQHF
TGTGCCAGCAGCCCGAGGACATTGGACAATCAGCCCCAGCATTTT
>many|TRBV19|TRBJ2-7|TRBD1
CASSSQGASREQYF
TGTGCCAGTAGTTCTCAGGGGGCATCCCGCGAGCAGTACTTC
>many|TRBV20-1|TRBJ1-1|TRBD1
CSASDPGQGDTEAFF
TGCAGTGCTAGCGACCCGGGACAGGGAGACACTGAAGCTTTCTTT
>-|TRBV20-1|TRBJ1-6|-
CSAIPVQIASPLHF
TGCAGTGCTATTCCGGTACAAATAGCTTCACCCCTCCACTTT
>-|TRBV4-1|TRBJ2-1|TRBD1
CASRHKTQGKPNEQFF
TGCGCCAGCAGACACAAGACACAGGGGAAGCCCAATGAGCAGTTCTTC
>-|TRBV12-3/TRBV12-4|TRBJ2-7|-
CVSSFWQSYEQYF
TGTGTCAGCAGTTTTTGGCAGTCCTACGAGCAGTACTTC
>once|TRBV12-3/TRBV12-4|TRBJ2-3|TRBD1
CASGCTGGAGTQYF
TGTGCCAGCGGCTGTACAGGGGGCGCAGGTACGCAGTATTTT
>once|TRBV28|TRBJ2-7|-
CASRSPGLNYEQYF
TGTGCCAGCAGGAGCCCTGGACTGAACTACGAGCAGTACTTC